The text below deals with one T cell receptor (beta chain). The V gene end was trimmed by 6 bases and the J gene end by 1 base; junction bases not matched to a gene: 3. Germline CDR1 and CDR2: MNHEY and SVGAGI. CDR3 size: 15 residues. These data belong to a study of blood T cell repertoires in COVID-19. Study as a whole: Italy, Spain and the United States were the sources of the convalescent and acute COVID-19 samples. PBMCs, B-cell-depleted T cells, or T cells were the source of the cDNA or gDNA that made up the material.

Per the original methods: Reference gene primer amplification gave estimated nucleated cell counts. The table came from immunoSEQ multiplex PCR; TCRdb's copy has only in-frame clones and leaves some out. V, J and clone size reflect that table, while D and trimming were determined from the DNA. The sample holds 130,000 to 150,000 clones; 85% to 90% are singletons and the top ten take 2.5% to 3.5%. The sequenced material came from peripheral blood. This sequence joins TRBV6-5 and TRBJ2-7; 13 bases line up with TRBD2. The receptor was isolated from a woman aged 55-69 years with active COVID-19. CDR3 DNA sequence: TGTGCCAGCAGAGGGACTAGCGGGACTTCCTACGAGCAGTACTTC. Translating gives CASRGTSGTSYEQYF.